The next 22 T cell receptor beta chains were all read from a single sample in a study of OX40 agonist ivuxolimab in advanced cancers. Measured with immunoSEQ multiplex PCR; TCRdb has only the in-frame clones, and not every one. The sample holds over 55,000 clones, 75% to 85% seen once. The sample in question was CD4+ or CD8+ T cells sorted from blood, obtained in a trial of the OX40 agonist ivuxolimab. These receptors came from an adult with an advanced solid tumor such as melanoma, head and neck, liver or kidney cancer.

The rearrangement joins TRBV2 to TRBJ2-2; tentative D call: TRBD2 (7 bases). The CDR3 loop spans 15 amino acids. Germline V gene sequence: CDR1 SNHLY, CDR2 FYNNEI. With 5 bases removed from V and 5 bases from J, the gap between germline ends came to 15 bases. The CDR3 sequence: CASSHGGRGTGELFF. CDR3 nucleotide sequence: TGTGCCAGCAGTCACGGGGGGCGCGGGACCGGGGAGCTGTTTTTT.

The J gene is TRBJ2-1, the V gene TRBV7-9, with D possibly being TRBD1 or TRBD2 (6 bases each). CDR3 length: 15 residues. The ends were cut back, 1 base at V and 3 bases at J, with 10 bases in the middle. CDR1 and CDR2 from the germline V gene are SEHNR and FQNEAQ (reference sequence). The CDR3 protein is CASSLGGANYNEQFF. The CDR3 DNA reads TGTGCCAGCAGCTTAGGGGGGGCTAACTACAATGAGCAGTTCTTC.

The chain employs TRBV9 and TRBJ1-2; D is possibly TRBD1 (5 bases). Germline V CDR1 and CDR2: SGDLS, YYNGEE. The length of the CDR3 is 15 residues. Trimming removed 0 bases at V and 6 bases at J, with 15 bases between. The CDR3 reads CASSVGMGGRDGYTF. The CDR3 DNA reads TGTGCCAGCAGCGTAGGTATGGGGGGTCGAGATGGCTACACCTTC.

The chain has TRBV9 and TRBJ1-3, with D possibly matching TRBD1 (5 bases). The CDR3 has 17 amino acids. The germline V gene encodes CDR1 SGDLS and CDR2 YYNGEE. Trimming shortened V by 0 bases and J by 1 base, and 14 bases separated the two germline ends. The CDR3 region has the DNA TGTGCCAGCAGCGTAGCCAAGGGGCGCGGATCTGGAAACACCATATATTTT. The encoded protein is CASSVAKGRGSGNTIYF.

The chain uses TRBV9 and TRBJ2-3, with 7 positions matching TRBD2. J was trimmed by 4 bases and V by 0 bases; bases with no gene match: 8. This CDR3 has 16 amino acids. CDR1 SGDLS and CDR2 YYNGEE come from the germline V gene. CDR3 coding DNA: TGTGCCAGCAGCGTAGGTGGACTAGGTGCGGCAGATACGCAGTATTTT. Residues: CASSVGGLGAADTQYF.

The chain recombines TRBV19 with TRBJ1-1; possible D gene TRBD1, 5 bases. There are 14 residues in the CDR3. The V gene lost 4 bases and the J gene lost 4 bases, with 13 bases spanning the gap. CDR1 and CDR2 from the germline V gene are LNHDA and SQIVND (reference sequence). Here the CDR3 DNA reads TGTGCCAGTAGTAGGGGCCGGGATAGCACTGAAGCTTTCTTT. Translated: CASSRGRDSTEAFF. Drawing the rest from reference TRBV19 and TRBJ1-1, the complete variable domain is DGGITQSPKYLFRKEGQNVTLSCEQNLNHDAMYWYRQDPGQGLRLIYYSQIVNDFQKGDIAEGYSVSREKKESFPLTVTSAQKNPTAFYLCASSRGRDSTEAFFGQGTRLTVV.

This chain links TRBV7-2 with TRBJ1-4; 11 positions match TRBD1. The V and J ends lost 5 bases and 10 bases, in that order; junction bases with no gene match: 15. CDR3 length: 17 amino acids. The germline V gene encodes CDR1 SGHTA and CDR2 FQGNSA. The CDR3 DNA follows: TGTGCCAGCAGCCAGAGCCCTGGGACAGGGGGATTAGGAAAACTGTTTTTT. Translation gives CASSQSPGTGGLGKLFF.

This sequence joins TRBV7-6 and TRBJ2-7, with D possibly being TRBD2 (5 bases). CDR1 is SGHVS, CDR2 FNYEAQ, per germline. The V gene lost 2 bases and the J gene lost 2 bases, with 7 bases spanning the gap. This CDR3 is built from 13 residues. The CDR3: CASSLPGTYEQYF. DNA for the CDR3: TGTGCCAGCAGCTTACCGGGAACCTACGAGCAGTACTTC.

CDR3 amino acids: CASSLESGYEQYF. The CDR3 nucleotides read TGTGCCAGCAGCTTAGAAAGTGGTTACGAGCAGTACTTC. The chain is built from TRBV7-7 and TRBJ2-7; D is uncertain. The CDR3 consists of 13 residues. Germline CDR1 is SSHAT and CDR2 is FNYEAQ (reference sequence). V lost 1 base and J 4 bases, leaving 8 bases between the germline ends.

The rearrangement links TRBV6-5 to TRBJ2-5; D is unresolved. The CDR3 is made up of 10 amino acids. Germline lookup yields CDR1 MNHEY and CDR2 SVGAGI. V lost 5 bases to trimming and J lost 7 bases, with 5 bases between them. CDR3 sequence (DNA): TGTGCCAGCAGTGAAGGGACCCAGTACTTC. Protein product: CASSEGTQYF.

In nucleotides, the CDR3 is TGTGCCAGTAGTCCGACTCCGGGACAGCACTACGAGCAGTACTTC. It specifies CASSPTPGQHYEQYF. The genes are TRBV19 and TRBJ2-7; 7 nucleotides line up with TRBD1. Germline loops: CDR1 LNHDA, CDR2 SQIVND (reference sequence). The CDR3 sequence is 15 residues long. V dropped 5 bases and J dropped 3; count of bases not matched to a gene: 10.

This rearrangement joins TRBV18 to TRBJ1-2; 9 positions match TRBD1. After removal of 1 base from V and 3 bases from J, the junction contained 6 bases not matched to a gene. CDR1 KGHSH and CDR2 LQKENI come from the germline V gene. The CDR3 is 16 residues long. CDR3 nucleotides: TGTGCCAGCTCACCACTACAGGGGGCGCGTGACTATGGCTACACCTTC. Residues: CASSPLQGARDYGYTF.

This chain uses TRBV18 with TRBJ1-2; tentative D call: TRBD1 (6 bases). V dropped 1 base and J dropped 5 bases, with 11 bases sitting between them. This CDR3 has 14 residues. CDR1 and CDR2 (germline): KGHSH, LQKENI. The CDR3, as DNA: TGTGCCAGCTCACCACGCTCAGGGGAATATGGCTACACCTTC. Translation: CASSPRSGEYGYTF.

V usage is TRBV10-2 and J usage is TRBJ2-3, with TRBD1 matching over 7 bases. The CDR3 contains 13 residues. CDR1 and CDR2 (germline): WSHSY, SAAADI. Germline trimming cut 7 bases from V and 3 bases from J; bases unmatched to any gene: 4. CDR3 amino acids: CASTGGWTDTQYF. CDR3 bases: TGCGCCAGCACAGGGGGTTGGACAGATACGCAGTATTTT.

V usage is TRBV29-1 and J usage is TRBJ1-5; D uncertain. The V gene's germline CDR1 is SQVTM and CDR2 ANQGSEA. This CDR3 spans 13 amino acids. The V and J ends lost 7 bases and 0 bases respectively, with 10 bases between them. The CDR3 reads CSATESSNQPQHF. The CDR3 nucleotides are TGCAGCGCGACGGAATCTAGCAATCAGCCCCAGCATTTT.

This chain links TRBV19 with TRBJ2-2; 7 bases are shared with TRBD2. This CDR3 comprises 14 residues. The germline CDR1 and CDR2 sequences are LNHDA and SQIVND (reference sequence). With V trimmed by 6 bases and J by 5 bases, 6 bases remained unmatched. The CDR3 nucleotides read TGTGCCAGTAGCCCACGGGGGGTTACCGGGGAGCTGTTTTTT. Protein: CASSPRGVTGELFF.

CDR3 DNA sequence: TGTGCCAGCGCATTACAGGGTAACACTGAAGCTTTCTTT. This codes for CASALQGNTEAFF. V gene TRBV7-9 combines with J gene TRBJ1-1; D perhaps matches TRBD1 (6 bases). Between the trimmed V and J ends, which lost 8 bases and 2 bases, there was a span of 12 bases. The CDR3 is 13 residues long. CDR1 and CDR2 (germline): SEHNR, FQNEAQ (reference sequence).

CDR3 nucleotides: TGTGCCATCAGTGAGTCACAGGGGAAGATGAACACTGAAGCTTTCTTT. This gives the protein CAISESQGKMNTEAFF. The chain uses TRBV10-3 and TRBJ1-1, with 7 nucleotides matching TRBD1. Unmatched junction bases numbered 4, after V lost 0 bases and J lost 0 bases. Germline-derived CDR1 and CDR2 are ENHRY and SYGVKD. The CDR3 is made up of 16 amino acids.

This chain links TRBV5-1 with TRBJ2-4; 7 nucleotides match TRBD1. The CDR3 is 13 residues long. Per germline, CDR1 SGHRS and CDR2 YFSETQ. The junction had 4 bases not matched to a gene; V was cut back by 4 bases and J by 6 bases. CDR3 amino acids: CASSTDRRNIQYF. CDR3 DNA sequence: TGCGCCAGCAGCACGGACAGGAGAAACATTCAGTACTTC.

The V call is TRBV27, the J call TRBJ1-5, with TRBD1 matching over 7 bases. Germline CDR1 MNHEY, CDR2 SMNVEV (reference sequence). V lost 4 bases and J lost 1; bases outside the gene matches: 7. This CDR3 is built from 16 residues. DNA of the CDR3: TGTGCCAGCAGTTCCCACAGGGGTGGAAGCAATCAGCCCCAGCATTTT. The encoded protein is CASSSHRGGSNQPQHF.

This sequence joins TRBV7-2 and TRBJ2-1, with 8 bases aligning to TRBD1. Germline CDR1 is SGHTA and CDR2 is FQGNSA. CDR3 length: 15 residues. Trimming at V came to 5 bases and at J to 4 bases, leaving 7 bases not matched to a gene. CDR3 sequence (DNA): TGTGCCAGCAGCGAGCAGGGGGCGCGATACAATGAGCAGTTCTTC. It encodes CASSEQGARYNEQFF.

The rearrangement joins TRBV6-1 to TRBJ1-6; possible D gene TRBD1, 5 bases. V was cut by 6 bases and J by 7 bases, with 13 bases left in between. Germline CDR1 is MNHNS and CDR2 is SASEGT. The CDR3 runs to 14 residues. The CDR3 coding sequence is TGTGCCAGCAGCCTTCCGGGGACCAATTCACCCCTCCACTTT. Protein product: CASSLPGTNSPLHF.